The 9 T cell receptor beta chains below were found in one sample sequenced in a study of blood T cell repertoires in COVID-19. The assay was immunoSEQ multiplex PCR, and TCRdb's table has in-frame clones only and misses some. The table shows roughly 140,000 clones, with approximately 81% occurring only once. Source material: peripheral blood. These TCRs come from a human donor in a cohort sampled during active COVID-19.

The CDR3 nucleotides read TGTGCCAGCAGTTTTAGCGGGGGCCCCTACAATGAGCAGTTCTTC. Translated: CASSFSGGPYNEQFF. V usage is TRBV27 and J usage is TRBJ2-1; 9 positions match TRBD2. The CDR3 has 15 residues. Losses at the gene ends were 3 bases for V and 2 bases for J; bases not matched to a gene: 2. Germline V gene data show CDR1 as MNHEY and CDR2 as SMNVEV (reference sequence).

The V call is TRBV19, the J call TRBJ2-1, with 8 bases fitting TRBD2. CDR1 and CDR2 from the germline V gene are LNHDA and SQIVND (reference sequence). The length of the CDR3 is 14 residues. The V and J ends lost 5 bases and 8 bases, in that order; junction bases with no gene match: 8. As DNA, the CDR3 is TGTGCCAGTAGTCGGGACGGGGGGGCCGATGAGCAGTTCTTC. It codes for CASSRDGGADEQFF. The whole variable domain, remainder taken from reference TRBV19 and TRBJ2-1, is DGGITQSPKYLFRKEGQNVTLSCEQNLNHDAMYWYRQDPGQGLRLIYYSQIVNDFQKGDIAEGYSVSREKKESFPLTVTSAQKNPTAFYLCASSRDGGADEQFFGPGTRLTVL.

V usage is TRBV5-1 and J usage is TRBJ1-1; the D gene is possibly TRBD1 (6 bases). Germline lookup yields CDR1 SGHRS and CDR2 YFSETQ. The CDR3 spans 14 residues. With 1 base removed from V and 1 base from J, the gap between germline ends came to 8 bases. CDR3 protein: CASSLSGANTEAFF. DNA of the CDR3: TGCGCCAGCAGCTTGTCAGGGGCGAACACTGAAGCTTTCTTT.

This clone was seen a few times. The chain couples TRBV18 to TRBJ1-5; no clear D gene. This CDR3 contains 13 residues. The germline CDR1 and CDR2 sequences are KGHSH and LQKENI. V shed 8 bases and J shed 1 base, with 9 bases lying between them. The CDR3 here is CASGLGSNQPQHF. In DNA form, the CDR3 reads TGTGCCAGCGGCCTCGGGAGCAATCAGCCCCAGCATTTT.

With respect to this clone: A read error may be the cause here, since a much bigger clone is one base away. V is TRBV6-5 and J is TRBJ2-7; the match to TRBD1 covers 9 bases. CDR1 is MNHEY, CDR2 SVGAGI, per germline. The CDR3 is 14 residues long. V lost 4 bases, J lost 2 bases, and 3 bases stayed unmatched. CDR3 DNA: TGTGCCAGCAGTTTCGGACAGGGGCCCTACGAGCAGTACTTC. Its translation is CASSFGQGPYEQYF.

The chain employs TRBV5-1 and TRBJ2-1; D possibly corresponds to TRBD2 (5 bases). There are 13 residues in the CDR3. Trimming took off 0 bases at V and 10 bases at J, with 11 bases between the two ends. Germline-derived CDR1 and CDR2 are SGHRS and YFSETQ. The CDR3 here is CASSLVLGEEQFF. Written as DNA, the CDR3 is TGCGCCAGCAGCTTGGTGCTCGGGGAGGAGCAGTTCTTC.

This chain connects TRBV5-1 to TRBJ2-7; TRBD1 matches 8 bases. The CDR3 sequence is 15 residues long. CDR1 and CDR2 (germline): SGHRS, YFSETQ. After removal of 4 bases from V and 7 bases from J, the junction contained 13 bases not matched to a gene. The CDR3 here is CASSTQTGDGGEQYF. The CDR3 DNA reads as TGCGCCAGCAGCACACAGACAGGGGACGGTGGAGAGCAGTACTTC.

Comment on this clone: Compared with germline, one end of the junction differs, possibly owing to a read error. CDR3 amino acids: CASSQDAFQGAWHF. The CDR3 DNA reads as TGTGCCAGCAGCCAAGATGCTTTCCAGGGGGCTTGGCACTTC. V gene TRBV3-1 (or the pseudogene TRBV3-2) combines with J gene TRBJ2-7; 8 positions match TRBD1. In germline, CDR1 is LGHDT, CDR2 YNNKEL (reference sequence). The CDR3 length is 14 residues.

The chain uses TRBV6-2 or TRBV6-3 and TRBJ2-5, with D possibly being TRBD1 (6 bases). V was cut by 5 bases and J by 0 bases, with 10 bases left in between. CDR1 is MNHEY, CDR2 SVGEGT, per germline. This CDR3 has 14 amino acids. The CDR3 sequence: CASSNRVDQETQYF. In DNA form, the CDR3 reads TGTGCCAGCAGTAACAGGGTGGACCAAGAGACCCAGTACTTC.